A single sample is the source of the 9 T cell receptor beta chains below, sequenced in a study of blood T cell repertoires in COVID-19. Assay: immunoSEQ multiplex PCR; the TCRdb copy retains only in-frame clones and omits some. The sample records tens of thousands of clones, approximately 89% being singletons. Sequenced input: peripheral blood. These receptors originate from a human donor in a cohort sampled during active COVID-19.

The chain is built from TRBV13 and TRBJ2-7; a weak D match, TRBD2 (6 bases). V dropped 0 bases and J dropped 4 bases, with 13 bases sitting between them. The CDR3 length is 15 residues. CDR1 PRHDT and CDR2 FYEKMQ come from the germline V gene (reference sequence). The CDR3 sequence is CASSLGGGSRYEQYF. The CDR3 DNA reads as TGTGCCAGCAGCTTAGGAGGAGGGAGTAGGTACGAGCAGTACTTC.

CDR3 amino acids: CASSLSGTGSYEQYF. For the CDR3, the DNA is TGTGCCAGCAGTTTGAGTGGGACAGGCTCCTACGAGCAGTACTTC. The chain recombines TRBV28 with TRBJ2-7; 8 bases match TRBD1. The CDR3 extends over 15 amino acids. The V gene end was trimmed by 3 bases and the J gene end by 0 bases; junction bases not matched to a gene: 4. Germline assignment: CDR1 MDHEN and CDR2 SYDVKM.

The rearrangement links TRBV11-2 to TRBJ1-1; D unresolved. V was cut by 4 bases and J by 0 bases, with 6 bases left in between. In germline, CDR1 is SGHAT, CDR2 FQNNGV. CDR3 length: 13 residues. CDR3 in amino acids: CASSSLLNTEAFF. The CDR3 bases are TGTGCCAGCAGCTCCCTTTTGAACACTGAAGCTTTCTTT.

This clone was seen only once. The chain has TRBV7-7 and TRBJ2-3; D may be TRBD2 (6 bases). This CDR3 is 13 amino acids long. V shed 5 bases and J shed 4 bases, with 10 bases lying between them. In germline, CDR1 is SSHAT, CDR2 FNYEAQ (reference sequence). The CDR3 protein is CASSAAGSDTQYF. CDR3 nucleotide sequence: TGTGCCAGCAGCGCCGCGGGGTCAGATACGCAGTATTTT. The complete variable domain, with remaining parts taken from reference TRBV7-7 and TRBJ2-3, reads GAGVSQSPRYKVTKRGQDVTLRCDPISSHATLYWYQQALGQGPEFLTYFNYEAQPDKSGLPSDRFSAERPEGSISTLTIQRTEQRDSAMYRCASSAAGSDTQYFGPGTRLTVL.

The chain combines TRBV11-1 with TRBJ2-7, with TRBD1 as a possible D gene (6 bases). Germline V gives CDR1 SGHAT, CDR2 FQDESV (reference sequence). The CDR3 is 14 residues long. The ends were cut back, 3 bases at V and 0 bases at J, with 9 bases in the middle. The CDR3, as DNA: TGTGCCAGCAGCTTGACAGGATACTCCTACGAGCAGTACTTC. It specifies CASSLTGYSYEQYF.

The V call is TRBV12-5, the J call TRBJ1-2; D not resolved. The germline V gene encodes CDR1 LGHNT and CDR2 FRNRAP. This CDR3 has 13 residues. V dropped 3 bases and J dropped 8 bases, with 13 bases sitting between them. This CDR3 reads CASGLGRPGGYTF. CDR3 nucleotides: TGTGCTAGTGGTTTAGGGAGGCCTGGGGGCTACACCTTC. Complete variable domain (other parts from reference TRBV12-5 and TRBJ1-2): DARVTQTPRHKVTEMGQEVTMRCQPILGHNTVFWYRQTMMQGLELLAYFRNRAPLDDSGMPKDRFSAEMPDATLATLKIQPSEPRDSAVYFCASGLGRPGGYTFGSGTRLTVV.

The V and J genes are TRBV9 and TRBJ1-4; D perhaps matches TRBD1 (5 bases). Germline V gene sequence: CDR1 SGDLS, CDR2 YYNGEE. Between the trimmed V and J ends, which lost 3 bases and 5 bases, there was a span of 11 bases. The length of the CDR3 is 14 residues. This CDR3 reads CASSAGDGNEKLFF. CDR3 sequence (DNA): TGTGCCAGCAGCGCGGGGGACGGGAATGAAAAACTGTTTTTT.

The J gene is TRBJ2-7, the V gene TRBV2; 8 positions agree with TRBD1. With 6 bases clipped from V and 5 bases from J, the junction kept 6 bases outside the gene matches. Germline CDR1 SNHLY, CDR2 FYNNEI. This CDR3 region has 13 residues. CDR3 nucleotide sequence: TGTGCCAGCAGCGTAGACAGGGGCAACGAGCAGTACTTC. Its protein product is CASSVDRGNEQYF.

The chain combines TRBV3-1 (or the pseudogene TRBV3-2) with TRBJ2-1; 10 nucleotides line up with TRBD2. V was pared by 4 bases and J by 4 bases, with 4 bases of the junction left unmatched. The V gene's germline CDR1 is LGHDT and CDR2 YNNKEL (reference sequence). The CDR3 covers 15 residues. The CDR3 reads CASSRSGGPYNEQFF. CDR3 sequence (DNA): TGTGCCAGCAGCCGTAGCGGGGGGCCATACAATGAGCAGTTCTTC.